These T cell receptor beta chains were read from a single sample in a study of blood T cell repertoires in COVID-19. Repertoires were generated with immunoSEQ multiplex PCR, while TCRdb's copy carries only in-frame clones and drops some. The sample consists of about 40,000 clones, approximately 83% of them appearing once. Sequences were obtained from peripheral blood. All receptors come from a woman aged 55-70 years with acute or convalescent COVID-19. Each CDR3 is given with its conserved first and last residue. The order of the fields is clone size, D gene, J gene, V gene, CDR3 DNA, CDR3 protein. The D gene is left open where the match is weak. Not all rows give a size; the values are once, few, many and, for expanded clones, a class.

once	NA	TRBJ1-2	TRBV6-6	TGTGCCAGCAGTTCGTCAGGGATCTATGGCTACACCTTC	CASSSSGIYGYTF
NA	NA	TRBJ2-7	TRBV7-8	TGTGCCAGCAGCTTACTGCGCTTAATCGGGACAACTACCTACGAGCAGTACTTC	CASSLLRLIGTTTYEQYF
NA	NA	TRBJ1-1	TRBV5-1	TGCGCCAGCAGCCAAGGGGGTGGGAACACTGAAGCTTTCTTT	CASSQGGGNTEAFF
NA	NA	TRBJ1-4	TRBV7-9	TGTGCCAGCAGCCTCGACGGGGGAACTAATGAAAAACTGTTTTTT	CASSLDGGTNEKLFF
NA	TRBD2	TRBJ2-7	TRBV7-2	TGTGCCAGCAGCTCCGGACTAGCAGCCTACGAGCAGTACTTC	CASSSGLAAYEQYF
NA	NA	TRBJ1-5	TRBV6-5	TGTGCCAGCAGTTACAACAACAGGGCGCAGCCCCAGCATTTT	CASSYNNRAQPQHF
NA	NA	TRBJ1-4	TRBV5-6	TGTGCCAGCAGCCAAGTACAGGGCCTTAATGAAAAACTGTTTTTT	CASSQVQGLNEKLFF
NA	NA	TRBJ2-2	TRBV7-5	TGTGCCAGAAGCTTAGGGGTTAGCGGGGGGCTGAACACCGGGGAGCTGTTTTTT	CARSLGVSGGLNTGELFF
NA	TRBD2	TRBJ2-7	TRBV2	TGTGCCAGCAGTGGCCGGGAATTACTAGCGGGAGCGACCTACGAGCAGTACTTC	CASSGRELLAGATYEQYF
few	NA	TRBJ1-5	TRBV2	TGTGCCAGCAGCAAACAGAGATATAGCAATCAGCCCCAGCATTTT	CASSKQRYSNQPQHF
NA	TRBD2	TRBJ2-1	TRBV20-1	TGCAGTGCTAGTCCTCGTAGGAAGACTAGCGGGGGCCACAATGAGCAGTTCTTC	CSASPRRKTSGGHNEQFF
NA	NA	TRBJ1-5	TRBV6-1	TGTGCCAGCAGTGAAAGTCAGTATCAGCCCCAGCATTTT	CASSESQYQPQHF
NA	NA	TRBJ1-5	TRBV20-1	TGCAGTGCTAGTCCCAGGGCAGGCAATCAGCCCCAGCATTTT	CSASPRAGNQPQHF
NA	TRBD2	TRBJ2-2	TRBV19	TGTGCCAGTAGTAAGAGACTAGCGGGAGGGTGGGGCACCGGGGAGCTGTTTTTT	CASSKRLAGGWGTGELFF
NA	TRBD1	TRBJ2-5	TRBV2	TGTGCCAGCAGTTATCCGGGACAGGGACTCCAAGAGACCCAGTACTTC	CASSYPGQGLQETQYF
NA	TRBD1	TRBJ1-1	TRBV6-5	TGTGCCAGCAGTTACGACAGGGATTTGACTGAAGCTTTCTTT	CASSYDRDLTEAFF
NA	TRBD2	TRBJ2-1	TRBV10-3	TGTGCCATCAGTGAGTCGTTGAGCGGGAGAGGAGGTGAGCAGTTCTTC	CAISESLSGRGGEQFF
NA	NA	TRBJ2-7	TRBV5-1	TGCGCCAGCAGCTTGGGTGGAGGGGACGAGCAGTACTTC	CASSLGGGDEQYF
NA	TRBD2	TRBJ2-1	TRBV3-1/TRBV3-2	TGTGCCAGCAGCCAAGGCGGGAGCTACAATGAGCAGTTCTTC	CASSQGGSYNEQFF
once	NA	TRBJ1-2	TRBV6-5	TGTGCCAGCAAAAGCGGGGGTGGTGGGAACTATGGCTACACCTTC	CASKSGGGGNYGYTF
few	TRBD2	TRBJ2-2	TRBV7-3	TGTGCCAGCAGCTTAGGACTAGCGATACACCGGGGAGCTGTTTTT	CASSLGLAIHRGAVF
NA	TRBD2	TRBJ2-1	TRBV6-5	TGTGCCAGCACCTCCGGTGGAGCGGGGGGGCGGTCTGAGTTCTTC	CASTSGGAGGRSEFF
NA	NA	TRBJ1-5	TRBV28	TGTGCCATAACGACAGCCTCTTATAGCAATCAGCCCCAGCATTTT	CAITTASYSNQPQHF
NA	TRBD1	TRBJ2-7	TRBV6-5	TGTGCCAGCAGTCCCCAGACAGGGTCGGGCTTGGAGCAGTACTTC	CASSPQTGSGLEQYF
NA	NA	TRBJ1-1	TRBV6-1	TGTGCCAGCAGTGAGGGGACTGGGGGGAAACAGACTGAAGCTTTCTTT	CASSEGTGGKQTEAFF
NA	NA	TRBJ1-5	TRBV19	TGTGCCAGTAGTCCTGCTAAACTTGGGAGACAGCCCCAGCATTTT	CASSPAKLGRQPQHF
NA	NA	TRBJ1-5	TRBV2	TGTGCCAGCACCGTCGACGGGGGGCGGCAGCCCCAGCATTTT	CASTVDGGRQPQHF
NA	TRBD2	TRBJ2-7	TRBV6-5	TGTGCCAGCAGTAGGACTAGCGGACCCTACGAGCAGTACTTC	CASSRTSGPYEQYF
NA	NA	TRBJ2-3	TRBV3-1/TRBV3-2	TGTGCCAGCAGCCAATTAAGGGGGGGCTCGGCGCAGTATTTT	CASSQLRGGSAQYF
NA	TRBD1	TRBJ2-7	TRBV28	TGTGCCAGCAGTTTCCCTGGACAGGGGTTGAACTACGAGCAGTACTTC	CASSFPGQGLNYEQYF
NA	NA	TRBJ2-1	TRBV28	TGTGCCAGCAGTTTAGGGGGGTCTTACAATGAGCAGTTCTTC	CASSLGGSYNEQFF
NA	TRBD1	TRBJ2-2	TRBV7-2	TGTGCCAGCAGCCGCACAGGGGCCCAAAACACCGGGGAGCTGTTTTTT	CASSRTGAQNTGELFF
once	NA	TRBJ1-2	TRBV27	TGTGCCAGCAGTGTTACCCCGTACCAGGGCAATGGCTACACCTTC	CASSVTPYQGNGYTF
NA	NA	TRBJ2-6	TRBV19	TGTGCCAGCCAGGGTTACTCTGGGGCCAACGTCCTGACTTTC	CASQGYSGANVLTF
NA	TRBD1	TRBJ2-7	TRBV2	TGTGCCAGCAGTGAAATTAATAGATGGGACAGGGGGGTAAGCTGCGAGCAGTACTTC	CASSEINRWDRGVSCEQYF
NA	TRBD1	TRBJ2-4	TRBV28	TGTGCCAGCAGTTCATCGCCGGGACAGATAAACATTCAGTACTTC	CASSSSPGQINIQYF
once	TRBD1	TRBJ2-1	TRBV28	TGTGCCAGCAGATCCGGGACAGGGGGCTGGAATGAGCAGTTCTTC	CASRSGTGGWNEQFF
NA	NA	TRBJ2-5	TRBV28	TGTGCCAGCAGCCCCATGGGAGAAGGTCAAGAGACCCAGTACTTC	CASSPMGEGQETQYF
NA	TRBD2	TRBJ2-7	TRBV2	TGTGCCAGCAGTGCCAGCGGGAGGACCCACGAGCAGTACTTC	CASSASGRTHEQYF
NA	TRBD2	TRBJ2-1	TRBV10-3	TGTGCCATCAGCTTGGGACTAGCGGGAGATAGTACCCTTGGTGAGCAGTTCTTC	CAISLGLAGDSTLGEQFF
NA	NA	TRBJ2-1	TRBV11-2	TGTGCCAGCAGCTTAGCGGGAGTGGGCAATGAGCAGTTCTTC	CASSLAGVGNEQFF
NA	TRBD1	TRBJ1-2	TRBV24-1	TGTGCCACCAGTGATGGGACAGGGACGAAAGGCTACACCTTC	CATSDGTGTKGYTF
few	TRBD1	TRBJ2-7	TRBV13	TGTGCCAGCAGCTTAATACAGGGGGAAGGTTCCGAGCAGTACTTC	CASSLIQGEGSEQYF
NA	NA	TRBJ1-3	TRBV11-1	TGTGCCAGCAGCCCGGGACACACCTCTGGAAACACCATATATTTT	CASSPGHTSGNTIYF
once	TRBD2	TRBJ2-2	TRBV5-1	TGCGCCAGCAGCGCTCTCGGGGGGGCGACGGGCGCGAACACCGGGGAGCTGTTTTTT	CASSALGGATGANTGELFF
NA	TRBD1	TRBJ1-2	TRBV3-1/TRBV3-2	TGTGCCAGCAGCACCGGGCGGACAGGCGGCTTTGGCTACACCTTC	CASSTGRTGGFGYTF
NA	TRBD2	TRBJ2-1	TRBV5-1	TGCGCCAGCAGTTGGACTAGCGGGGGGGCCTACAATGAGCAGTTCTTC	CASSWTSGGAYNEQFF
NA	NA	TRBJ1-1	TRBV28	TGTGCCAGCAGAACAGGGTACACTGAAGCTTTCTTT	CASRTGYTEAFF
NA	NA	TRBJ2-7	TRBV7-8	TGTGCCAGCAGCTTAGTTCAGGGGTCGACCTACGAGCAGTACTTC	CASSLVQGSTYEQYF
NA	TRBD2	TRBJ2-7	TRBV10-1	TGCGCCAGCAGGGCCGGGACTAGTACTGGGGAGCAGTACTTC	CASRAGTSTGEQYF
NA	TRBD1	TRBJ2-3	TRBV29-1	TGCAGCGTTCCCCGGACAGGCTTTTCCACAGATACGCAGTATTTT	CSVPRTGFSTDTQYF